This T cell receptor (beta chain) was sequenced for a study of blood T cell repertoires in COVID-19. The table came from immunoSEQ multiplex PCR; TCRdb's copy has only in-frame clones and leaves some out. Here the sample spans around 300,000 clones, about 85% being singletons. The CDR3 has 15 residues. Germline-derived CDR1 and CDR2 are LGHDT and YNNKEL (reference sequence). V was shortened by 4 bases and J by 4 bases, with 16 bases between the two germline ends. This clonotype was sampled from a woman aged 50 to 60 who had recovered from COVID-19. Sequenced: PBMCs or T cells enriched from blood (not recorded which). This chain links TRBV3-1 (or the pseudogene TRBV3-2) with TRBJ1-1, with no clear D. The CDR3 DNA follows: TGTGCCAGCAGCCCCTTCTACGGGGATGGCACTGAAGCTTTCTTT. Its translation is CASSPFYGDGTEAFF.